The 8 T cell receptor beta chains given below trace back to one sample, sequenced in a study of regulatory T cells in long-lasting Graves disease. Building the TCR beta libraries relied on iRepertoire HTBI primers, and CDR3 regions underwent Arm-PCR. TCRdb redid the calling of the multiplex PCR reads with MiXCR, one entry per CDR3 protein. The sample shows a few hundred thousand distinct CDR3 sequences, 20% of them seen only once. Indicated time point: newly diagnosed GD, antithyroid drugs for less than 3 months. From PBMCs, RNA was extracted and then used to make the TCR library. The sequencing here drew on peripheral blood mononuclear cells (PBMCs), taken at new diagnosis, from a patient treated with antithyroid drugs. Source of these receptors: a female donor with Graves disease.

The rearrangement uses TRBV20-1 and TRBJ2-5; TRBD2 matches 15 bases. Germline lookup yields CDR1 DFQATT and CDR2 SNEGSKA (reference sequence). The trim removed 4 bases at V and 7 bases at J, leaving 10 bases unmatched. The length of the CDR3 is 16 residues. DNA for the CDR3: TGCAGTGCTACTGCCGGGACTAGCGGGGGGTCCGGGACCCAGTACTTC. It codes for CSATAGTSGGSGTQYF.

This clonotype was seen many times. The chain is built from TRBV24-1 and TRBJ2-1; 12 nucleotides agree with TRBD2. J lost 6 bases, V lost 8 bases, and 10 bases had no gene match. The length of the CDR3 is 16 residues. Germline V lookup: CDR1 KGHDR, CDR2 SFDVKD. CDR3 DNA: TGTGCCACCAAGGGCACTAGCGGGGGGACCTCCAATGAGCAGTTCTTC. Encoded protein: CATKGTSGGTSNEQFF.

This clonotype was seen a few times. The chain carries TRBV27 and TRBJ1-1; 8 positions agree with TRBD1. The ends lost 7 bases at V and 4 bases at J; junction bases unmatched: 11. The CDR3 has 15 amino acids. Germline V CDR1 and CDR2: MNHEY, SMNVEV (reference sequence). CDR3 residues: CASKRDRGGGTEAFF. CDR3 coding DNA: TGTGCCAGCAAAAGAGACAGGGGAGGGGGCACTGAAGCTTTCTTT.

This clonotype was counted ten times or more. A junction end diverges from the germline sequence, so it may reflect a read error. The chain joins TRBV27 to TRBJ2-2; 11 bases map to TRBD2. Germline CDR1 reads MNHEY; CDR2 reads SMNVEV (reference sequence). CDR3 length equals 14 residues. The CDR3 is CASRTSGNSGELFF. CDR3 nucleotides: TGTGCCAGCAGGACTAGCGGGAACAGCGGGGAGCTGTTTTTT.

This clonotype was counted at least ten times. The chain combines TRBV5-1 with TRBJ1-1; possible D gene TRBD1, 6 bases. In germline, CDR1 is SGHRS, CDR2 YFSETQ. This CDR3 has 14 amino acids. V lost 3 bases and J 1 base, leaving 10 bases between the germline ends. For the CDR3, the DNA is TGCGCCAGCAGCTCAGGGGTCGAGAACACTGAAGCTTTCTTT. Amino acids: CASSSGVENTEAFF.

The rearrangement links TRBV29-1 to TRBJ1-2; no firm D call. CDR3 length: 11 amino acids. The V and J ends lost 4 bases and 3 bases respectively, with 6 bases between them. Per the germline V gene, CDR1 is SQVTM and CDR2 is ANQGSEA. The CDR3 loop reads CSVAEYYGYTF. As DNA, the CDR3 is TGCAGCGTTGCCGAGTACTATGGCTACACCTTC.

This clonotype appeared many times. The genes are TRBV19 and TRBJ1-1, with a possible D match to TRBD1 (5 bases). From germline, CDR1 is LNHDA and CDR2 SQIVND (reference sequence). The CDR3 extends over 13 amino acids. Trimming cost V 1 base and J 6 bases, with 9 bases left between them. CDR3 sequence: CASSIARQPEAFF. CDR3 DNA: TGTGCCAGTAGTATAGCTCGACAGCCTGAAGCTTTCTTT.

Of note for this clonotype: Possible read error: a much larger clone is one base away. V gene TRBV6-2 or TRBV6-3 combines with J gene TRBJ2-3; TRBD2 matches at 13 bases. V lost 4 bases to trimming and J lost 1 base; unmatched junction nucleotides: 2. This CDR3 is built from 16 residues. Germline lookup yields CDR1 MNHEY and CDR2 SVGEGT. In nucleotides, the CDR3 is TGTGCCAGCAGTTTCGGGACTAGCGGGGGCACAGATACGCAGTATTTT. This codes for CASSFGTSGGTDTQYF.